These T cell receptor beta chains were read from a single sample in a study of T cells in Graves' hyperthyroidism and ophthalmopathy. TCRdb recomputed calls from the multiplex PCR reads with MiXCR, one row per CDR3 protein. The sample has 550,000 to 850,000 distinct CDR3 sequences; roughly a sixth are singletons. The sample taken for sequencing was blood. All receptors come from a woman in her fifties or sixties with Graves' hyperthyroidism that later progressed to Graves' ophthalmopathy. Both conserved end residues are part of each CDR3. The order of the fields is V gene, J gene, D gene, clone size, CDR3 DNA, CDR3 protein. D genes are given only for firm matches. Only part of the rows carry a size: once, few, many, or a class if the clone is expanded.

TRBV13	TRBJ2-4	.	.	TGTGCCAGCACCGAATCGTTGACAGAAAACATTCAGTACTTC	CASTESLTENIQYF
TRBV2	TRBJ1-2	.	many	TGTGCCAGCACAACCGCCCAGGGTGCCTATGGCTACACCTTC	CASTTAQGAYGYTF
TRBV12-5	TRBJ1-6	TRBD1	few	TGTGCTAGTGGTTTGGTAACAGGGGGCTGGAATTCACCCCTCCACTTT	CASGLVTGGWNSPLHF
TRBV7-2	TRBJ2-2	.	.	TGTGCCAGCAGCTTAAGGGGATCCGGGACCGGGGAGCTGTTTTTT	CASSLRGSGTGELFF
TRBV3-1	TRBJ2-7	TRBD2	many	TGTGCCAGCAGCCTCCGACACTCACGGGGACTAGCATACCCCTACGAGCAGTACTTC	CASSLRHSRGLAYPYEQYF
TRBV14	TRBJ2-5	.	.	TGTGCCAGCAGCCAAGATTTCACCGACAGTTTTCAAGAGACCCAGTACTTC	CASSQDFTDSFQETQYF
TRBV2	TRBJ1-2	.	many	TGTGCCAGCACTGCAGGACGGGGTAACTATGGCTACACCTTC	CASTAGRGNYGYTF
TRBV6-1	TRBJ1-1	TRBD1	.	TGTGCCAGCAAAACCGGGACAGCGAACACTGAAGCTTTCTTT	CASKTGTANTEAFF
TRBV20-1	TRBJ2-1	TRBD2	few	TGCAGTGCTAGAGATGGACTAGCGGGGGGATTATACAATGAGCAGTTCTTC	CSARDGLAGGLYNEQFF
TRBV19	TRBJ1-5	TRBD1	.	TGTGCCAGTAGTACGGACAGGACGGGTCAGCCCCAGCATTTT	CASSTDRTGQPQHF
TRBV19	TRBJ1-5	.	.	TGTGCCAGTAGTATAGAGGTCGGCAGGGTTGACTATCAGCCCCAGCATTTT	CASSIEVGRVDYQPQHF
TRBV12-3/TRBV12-4	TRBJ2-6	.	.	TGTGCCAGCAGTCCCCCGGGTCCGCTTGGCTCTGGGGCCAACGTCCTGACTTTC	CASSPPGPLGSGANVLTF
TRBV30	TRBJ2-5	.	many	TGTGCCTGGAGTGTATGGTCTAGCGCGGAGACCCAGTACTTC	CAWSVWSSAETQYF
TRBV20-1	TRBJ1-2	TRBD1	few	TGCAGTGCCGAAGCCTTGACAGGGGATGCTAACTATGGCTACACCTTC	CSAEALTGDANYGYTF
TRBV2	TRBJ2-7	.	few	TGTGCCAGCAAAACAGACGAGCAGTACTTC	CASKTDEQYF
TRBV12-3/TRBV12-4	TRBJ1-5	TRBD1	many	TGTGCCAGCAGTCCGACAGGGACGAGACAGCCCCAGCATTTT	CASSPTGTRQPQHF
TRBV24-1	TRBJ2-1	TRBD2	few	TGTGCCACCAGTGATCCTACCGCTCCTAGCGGCATAATCTACAATGAGCAGTTCTTC	CATSDPTAPSGIIYNEQFF
TRBV6-5	TRBJ1-5	.	.	TGTGCCAGCAGTTACTCCTGGGACCCCAGTCAGCCCCAGCATTTT	CASSYSWDPSQPQHF
TRBV19	TRBJ1-6	.	.	TGTGCCAGTAGCGAGATTTCCTATAATTCACCCCTCCACTTT	CASSEISYNSPLHF
TRBV30	TRBJ2-7	.	.	TGTGCCTGGTCTACAGGGGCGGGGTACGAGCAGTACTTC	CAWSTGAGYEQYF
TRBV2	TRBJ2-3	TRBD2	many	TGTGCCAGCGCGCGACTAGCGGGGGGCCTCACAGATACGCAGTATTTT	CASARLAGGLTDTQYF
TRBV20-1	TRBJ1-5	.	many	TGCAGTGCTAGAGATCCGGCGCGGCCTAGTCAGCATTTT	CSARDPARPSQHF
TRBV12-3/TRBV12-4	TRBJ1-1	TRBD1	many	TGTGCCAGCAGTTGGACCGGGACAGACACTGAAGCTTTCTTT	CASSWTGTDTEAFF